A single sample is the source of the 26 T cell receptor beta chains below, sequenced in a study of blood T cells in healthy people across ages. Through a sample-barcoded 5' primer and a J-beta primer mix, a second PCR was run for roughly 7 to 11 cycles. Using its own MiXCR run on the 5' RACE reads, TCRdb lists one record per CDR3 protein. The top ten hold roughly 34% of the sample, which has hundreds of thousands of distinct CDR3 sequences, roughly 49% seen once. Sequenced material: blood. The source of these receptors is an older woman in good health.

The chain employs TRBV7-2 and TRBJ2-3; D perhaps matches TRBD1 (5 bases). V lost 5 bases and J lost 2, with 11 bases in between. Germline loops: CDR1 SGHTA, CDR2 FQGNSA. This CDR3 has 14 residues. CDR3: CASSQDTFTDTQYF. CDR3 DNA sequence: TGTGCCAGCAGCCAGGACACGTTCACAGATACGCAGTATTTT.

V gene TRBV20-1 combines with J gene TRBJ1-1; 8 nucleotides line up with TRBD1. Germline CDR1 reads DFQATT; CDR2 reads SNEGSKA (reference sequence). The trim removed 1 base at V and 1 base at J, leaving 8 bases unmatched. The CDR3 length is 16 residues. CDR3 region: CSARAGTGPRNTEAFF. The CDR3 DNA sequence: TGCAGTGCTAGAGCGGGGACAGGCCCCCGGAACACTGAAGCTTTCTTT.

V gene TRBV2 combines with J gene TRBJ1-2; weak D call: TRBD1 (6 bases). Germline V gene data show CDR1 as SNHLY and CDR2 as FYNNEI. This CDR3 has 15 residues. V lost 5 bases and J 9 bases, leaving 22 bases between the germline ends. Here the CDR3 DNA reads TGTGCCAGCAGTAAGCAGGGGCAGAGAGCAGAGCGCTACACCTTC. It specifies CASSKQGQRAERYTF.

The chain employs TRBV7-3 and TRBJ2-3, with D tentatively TRBD2 (5 bases). Deletions cut 3 bases from V and 4 bases from J, with 11 bases between. The CDR3 covers 14 residues. CDR1 is SGHTA and CDR2 is FQGTGA in the germline V gene. DNA for the CDR3: TGTGCCAGCAGCTTGGAGGCGCGGGCAGATACGCAGTATTTT. Translated, it gives CASSLEARADTQYF.

The chain joins TRBV30 to TRBJ2-7, with D perhaps being TRBD1 or TRBD2 (6 bases each). The CDR3 is 16 residues long. Germline assignment: CDR1 GTSNPN and CDR2 SVGIG (reference sequence). Trimming removed 7 bases at V and 7 bases at J, with 29 bases between. The CDR3 region has the DNA TGTGCCTCCAGAGGGGGGACTGGATATTGGGATGTAGAGCAGTACTTC. Amino acid sequence: CASRGGTGYWDVEQYF.

The rearrangement links TRBV12-3 or TRBV12-4 to TRBJ2-7, with 9 bases matching TRBD2. The ends lost 7 bases at V and 7 bases at J; junction bases unmatched: 11. The CDR3 has 14 amino acids. The DNA for the CDR3 is TGTGCCAGCATTGCGACTAGCGGCTACAATGAGCAGTACTTC. It yields the protein CASIATSGYNEQYF.

This clonotype has a handful of counts. The chain combines TRBV20-1 with TRBJ2-7; the match to TRBD2 covers 7 bases. The J call may be wrong; the DNA end is better matched by TRBJ2-4. CDR1 and CDR2 from the germline V gene are DFQATT and SNEGSKA (reference sequence). The CDR3 contains 19 residues. The CDR3: CSASVRNKLAVARFDIQYF. The CDR3 nucleotides read TGCAGTGCTAGCGTCCGGAATAAGCTAGCGGTTGCCCGGTTTGACATTCAGTACTTC.

The V and J genes are TRBV20-1 and TRBJ2-7; 8 bases match TRBD2. V lost 6 bases, J lost 0 bases, and 7 bases stayed unmatched. CDR1 DFQATT and CDR2 SNEGSKA come from the germline V gene (reference sequence). The CDR3 totals 14 residues. The CDR3 here is CSANGLAASYEQYF. The CDR3 coding sequence is TGCAGTGCGAATGGACTAGCTGCCTCCTACGAGCAGTACTTC.

The rearrangement joins TRBV27 to TRBJ2-7; D gene uncertain. CDR1 is MNHEY and CDR2 is SMNVEV in the germline V gene (reference sequence). CDR3 length: 15 residues. The V and J ends lost 0 bases and 3 bases respectively, with 12 bases between them. The CDR3 here is CASSLSPTSGYEQYF. CDR3 nucleotide sequence: TGTGCCAGCAGTTTATCACCGACAAGTGGCTACGAGCAGTACTTC.

The V gene is TRBV20-1, the J gene TRBJ2-7; 10 bases line up with TRBD1. V lost 6 bases to trimming and J lost 2 bases; unmatched junction nucleotides: 4. Germline CDR1 is DFQATT and CDR2 is SNEGSKA (reference sequence). The CDR3 length is 13 residues. The CDR3 region has the DNA TGCAGTGCGGAGGGGACAGGGGCCTACGAGCAGTACTTC. It yields the protein CSAEGTGAYEQYF.

The table lists this clonotype with a few counts. The chain joins TRBV2 to TRBJ1-6, with D unclear. The CDR3 sequence is 15 residues long. The germline gives CDR1 SNHLY, CDR2 FYNNEI. With 7 bases removed from V and 7 bases from J, the gap between germline ends came to 17 bases. CDR3 in amino acids: CASIRRVATNSPLHF. The DNA of the CDR3 is TGTGCCAGCATTCGACGGGTCGCCACGAATTCACCCCTCCACTTT.

The chain links TRBV11-2 to TRBJ2-7; maybe TRBD2 (7 bases). Trimming stripped 4 bases from V and 4 bases from J, with 17 bases between. The CDR3 covers 15 residues. The germline CDR1 and CDR2 sequences are SGHAT and FQNNGV. The CDR3 loop is CASSWGGGRGYEQYF. The CDR3 nucleotides are TGTGCCAGCAGCTGGGGCGGGGGCAGGGGTTACGAGCAGTACTTC.

This clonotype has more than one count but fewer than ten. The rearrangement joins TRBV7-3 to TRBJ2-1, with 8 bases aligning to TRBD2. Germline V gene lookup returns CDR1 SGHTA and CDR2 FQGTGA. The CDR3 runs to 16 residues. V gave up 5 bases and J gave up 7 bases; unmatched junction bases: 13. The CDR3: CASSPNRGGVLNEQFF. As DNA, the CDR3 is TGTGCCAGCAGCCCAAACCGGGGGGGAGTACTTAATGAGCAGTTCTTC. The entire variable domain, with the rest obtained from reference TRBV7-3 and TRBJ2-1, is as follows: GAGVSQTPSNKVTEKGKYVELRCDPISGHTALYWYRQSLGQGPEFLIYFQGTGAADDSGLPNDRFFAVRPEGSVSTLKIQRTERGDSAVYLCASSPNRGGVLNEQFFGPGTRLTVL.

This clonotype showed up just a few times. The genes are TRBV7-2 and TRBJ2-3; no clear D. Germline lookup yields CDR1 SGHTA and CDR2 FQGNSA. Trimming took off 3 bases at V and 4 bases at J, with 5 bases between the two ends. The CDR3 runs to 12 residues. The CDR3 DNA sequence: TGTGCCAGCAGCTTCATGGCAGATACGCAGTATTTT. Its translation is CASSFMADTQYF.

J is TRBJ2-3 and V is TRBV7-2, with D possibly being TRBD1 (5 bases). From germline, CDR1 is SGHTA and CDR2 FQGNSA. This CDR3 is 12 amino acids long. V was pared by 4 bases and J by 6 bases, with 8 bases between. The CDR3 coding sequence is TGTGCCAGCAGCTCAAACAGGGATACGCAGTATTTT. It specifies CASSSNRDTQYF.

The rearrangement joins TRBV20-1 to TRBJ1-2; D is uncertain. The germline CDR1 and CDR2 sequences are DFQATT and SNEGSKA (reference sequence). V lost 3 bases and J 2 bases, leaving 7 bases between the germline ends. This CDR3 comprises 12 residues. This CDR3 is CSASMQNYGYTF. The CDR3 nucleotides read TGCAGTGCTAGTATGCAGAACTATGGCTACACCTTC.

DNA of the CDR3: TGTGCCAGCAGCCAAGGCGGGGCACAGGGAGTCCTTGAAGCTTTCTTT. Translation gives CASSQGGAQGVLEAFF. The V gene is TRBV14, the J gene TRBJ1-1; D is possibly TRBD1 (6 bases). Germline V CDR1 and CDR2: SGHDN, FVKESK. The V and J ends lost 1 base and 7 bases respectively, with 19 bases between them. The CDR3 totals 16 residues.

The gene calls are TRBV4-3 and TRBJ1-2; weak D call: TRBD1 (5 bases). Trimming pared 3 bases from V and 8 bases from J, leaving 10 bases between. The germline gives CDR1 LGHNA, CDR2 YSLEER. CDR3 length: 12 amino acids. CDR3 sequence: CASSQQGNGYTF. The CDR3 DNA is TGCGCCAGCAGCCAGCAGGGAAACGGCTACACCTTC.

This clonotype was seen more than once but under ten times. This chain joins TRBV29-1 and TRBJ2-3; 9 bases match TRBD2. Germline CDR1 and CDR2: SQVTM and ANQGSEA. Unmatched junction bases numbered 5, after V lost 3 bases and J lost 4 bases. The CDR3 consists of 14 residues. This CDR3 is CSVDWVAGADTQYF. CDR3 DNA: TGCAGCGTTGACTGGGTAGCGGGAGCAGATACGCAGTATTTT.

This clonotype was recorded many times. The chain recombines TRBV15 with TRBJ2-4, with D unclear. This CDR3 has 14 residues. Germline V gene sequence: CDR1 LNHNV, CDR2 YYDKDF (reference sequence). Between the trimmed V and J ends, which lost 8 bases and 0 bases, there was a span of 11 bases. The CDR3 protein is CATATDQAKNIQYF. CDR3 bases: TGTGCCACCGCCACTGACCAAGCCAAAAACATTCAGTACTTC. Drawing the rest from reference TRBV15 and TRBJ2-4, the complete variable domain is DAMVIQNPRYQVTQFGKPVTLSCSQTLNHNVMYWYQQKSSQAPKLLFHYYDKDFNNEADTPDNFQSRRPNTSFCFLDIRSPGLGDTAMYLCATATDQAKNIQYFGAGTRLSVL.

The V call is TRBV27, the J call TRBJ2-1; 12 nucleotides line up with TRBD2. The V gene's germline CDR1 is MNHEY and CDR2 SMNVEV (reference sequence). CDR3 length equals 20 residues. V lost 5 bases, J lost 2 bases, and 16 bases stayed unmatched. The CDR3 nucleotides read TGTGCCAGCAGTCTTCGGCGGGGGACTACTAGCGGGAGGACCTACAATGAGCAGTTCTTC. Amino acid sequence: CASSLRRGTTSGRTYNEQFF.

This clonotype was seen a handful of times. The chain couples TRBV7-2 to TRBJ2-1; TRBD2 might be the D (6 bases). V lost 5 bases to trimming and J lost 4 bases, with 12 bases between them. The CDR3 consists of 14 residues. Germline assignment: CDR1 SGHTA and CDR2 FQGNSA. CDR3 loop: CASSRPGLYNEQFF. The CDR3 region has the DNA TGTGCCAGCAGCCGCCCGGGACTTTACAATGAGCAGTTCTTC.

This clonotype was detected a few times. The chain carries TRBV12-3 or TRBV12-4 and TRBJ1-1, with D uncertain. Trimming cost V 4 bases and J 4 bases, with 13 bases left between them. The CDR3 extends over 14 amino acids. This CDR3 reads CASSSRSRVTEAFF. The CDR3 region has the DNA TGTGCCAGCAGTTCGAGATCGCGGGTCACTGAAGCTTTCTTT.

This clonotype was observed a handful of times. V is TRBV4-3 and J is TRBJ2-1, with 11 bases aligning to TRBD2. The CDR3 runs to 20 residues. With 0 bases clipped from V and 0 bases from J, the junction kept 10 bases outside the gene matches. Germline CDR1 LGHNA, CDR2 YSLEER. The CDR3 is CASSQELGTSGGSSYNEQFF. Here the CDR3 DNA reads TGCGCCAGCAGCCAAGAATTGGGGACTAGCGGAGGAAGCTCCTACAATGAGCAGTTCTTC.

The chain has TRBV20-1 and TRBJ2-1, with TRBD2 matching 9 bases. The V gene end was trimmed by 0 bases and the J gene end by 10 bases; junction bases not matched to a gene: 10. Germline V gene lookup returns CDR1 DFQATT and CDR2 SNEGSKA (reference sequence). The CDR3 length is 15 residues. CDR3 region: CSARDRRLAGREQFF. The CDR3 nucleotides are TGCAGTGCTAGAGATCGAAGGCTAGCGGGAAGAGAGCAGTTCTTC.

Regarding this clonotype: Compared with germline, one end of the junction differs, possibly owing to a read error. The chain combines TRBV20-1 with TRBJ2-7; D gene uncertain. CDR1 is DFQATT, CDR2 SNEGSKA, per germline (reference sequence). The CDR3 is 14 residues long. Here the CDR3 reads CSARGSRFSYGQYF. The CDR3 bases are TGCAGTGCTAGAGGTTCACGCTTCTCCTACGGGCAGTACTTC.